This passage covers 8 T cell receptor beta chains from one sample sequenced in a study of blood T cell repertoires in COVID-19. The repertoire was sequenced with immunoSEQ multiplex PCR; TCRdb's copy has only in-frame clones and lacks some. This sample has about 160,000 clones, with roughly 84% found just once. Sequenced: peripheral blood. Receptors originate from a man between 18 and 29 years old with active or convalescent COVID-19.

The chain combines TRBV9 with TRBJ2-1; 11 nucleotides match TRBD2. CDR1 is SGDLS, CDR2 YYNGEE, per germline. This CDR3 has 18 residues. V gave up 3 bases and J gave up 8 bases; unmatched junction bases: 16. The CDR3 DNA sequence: TGTGCCAGCAGCGCTTCAGTAGCGGGAGGGCCGAGGTTCGATGAGCAGTTCTTC. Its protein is CASSASVAGGPRFDEQFF.

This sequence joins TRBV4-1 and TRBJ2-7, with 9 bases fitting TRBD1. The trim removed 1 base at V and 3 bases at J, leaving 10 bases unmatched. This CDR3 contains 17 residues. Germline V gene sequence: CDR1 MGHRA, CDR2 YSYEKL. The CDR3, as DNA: TGCGCCAGCAGCCAAGTACCCAAGGGACAGGGAGGCTACGAGCAGTACTTC. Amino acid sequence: CASSQVPKGQGGYEQYF.

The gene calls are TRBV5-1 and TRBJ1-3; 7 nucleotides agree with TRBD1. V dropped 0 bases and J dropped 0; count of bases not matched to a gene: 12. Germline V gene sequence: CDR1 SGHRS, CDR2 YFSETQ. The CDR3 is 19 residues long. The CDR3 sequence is CASSLEGPGQTFSGNTIYF. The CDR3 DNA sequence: TGCGCCAGCAGCTTGGAGGGTCCGGGACAGACATTCTCTGGAAACACCATATATTTT. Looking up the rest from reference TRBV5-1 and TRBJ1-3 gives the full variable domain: KAGVTQTPRYLIKTRGQQVTLSCSPISGHRSVSWYQQTPGQGLQFLFEYFSETQRNKGNFPGRFSGRQFSNSRSEMNVSTLELGDSALYLCASSLEGPGQTFSGNTIYFGEGSWLTVV.

CDR3 sequence reads: CASSAVVSGYEQFF. The CDR3 nucleotides are TGTGCCAGCAGTGCGGTAGTTTCAGGGTATGAGCAGTTCTTC. The V call is TRBV2, the J call TRBJ2-1; a possible D gene is TRBD1 (5 bases). CDR3 length: 14 amino acids. V was shortened by 4 bases and J by 8 bases, with 15 bases between the two germline ends. CDR1 is SNHLY, CDR2 FYNNEI, per germline.

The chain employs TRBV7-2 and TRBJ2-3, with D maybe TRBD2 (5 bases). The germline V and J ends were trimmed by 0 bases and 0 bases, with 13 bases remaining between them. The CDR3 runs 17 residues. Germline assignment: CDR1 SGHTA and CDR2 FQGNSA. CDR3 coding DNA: TGTGCCAGCAGCTTAGCGGGAGTGTCTTCTAGCACAGATACGCAGTATTTT. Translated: CASSLAGVSSSTDTQYF.

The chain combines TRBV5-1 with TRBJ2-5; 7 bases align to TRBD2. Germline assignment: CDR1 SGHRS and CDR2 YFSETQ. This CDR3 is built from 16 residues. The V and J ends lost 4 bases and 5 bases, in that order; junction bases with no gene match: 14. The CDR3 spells CASSLRGSGVKETQYF. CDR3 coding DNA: TGCGCCAGCAGCCTACGTGGAAGCGGGGTAAAGGAGACCCAGTACTTC.

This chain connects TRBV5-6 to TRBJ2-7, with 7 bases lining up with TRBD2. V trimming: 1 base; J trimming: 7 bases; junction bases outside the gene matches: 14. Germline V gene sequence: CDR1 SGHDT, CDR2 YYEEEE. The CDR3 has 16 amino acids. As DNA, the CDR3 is TGTGCCAGCAGCTTGTTTCGGCGGGAGACCTTTTATGAGCAGTACTTC. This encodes CASSLFRRETFYEQYF. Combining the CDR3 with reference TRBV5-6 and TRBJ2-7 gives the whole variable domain DAGVTQSPTHLIKTRGQQVTLRCSPKSGHDTVSWYQQALGQGPQFIFQYYEEEERQRGNFPDRFSGHQFPNYSSELNVNALLLGDSALYLCASSLFRRETFYEQYFGPGTRLTVT.

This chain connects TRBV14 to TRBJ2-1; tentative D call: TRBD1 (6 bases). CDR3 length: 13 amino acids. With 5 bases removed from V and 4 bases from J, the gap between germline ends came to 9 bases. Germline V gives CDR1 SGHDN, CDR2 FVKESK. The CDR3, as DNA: TGTGCCAGCAGCGGACAGATTTACAATGAGCAGTTCTTC. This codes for CASSGQIYNEQFF.